This TCR beta chain stems from a study of blood T cell repertoires in COVID-19. As for the study in general: There were acute and convalescent COVID-19 samples, and they came from the United States, Italy and Spain.

The V end lost 3 bases, the J end lost 7 bases, and 12 bases lay between the germline ends. The CDR3 covers 13 residues. Germline CDR1 and CDR2: MNHEY and SMNVEV (reference sequence). Cohort 3 donors counted as recovered after two negative PCRs, clearance, or resolved symptoms. Authors' processing steps: Reference gene primer amplification gave estimated nucleated cell counts. Sequencing used immunoSEQ multiplex PCR; TCRdb keeps in-frame clones, though not all of them. Clone size and the V and J calls come from that table; the DNA yielded D and trimming. The sample lists approximately 360,000 clones, 83% occurring once.

The sequence was collected from a woman between 45 and 65 years old who had recovered from COVID-19. This chain links TRBV27 with TRBJ1-1; D may be TRBD1 (5 bases). The specimen sequenced was PBMCs or T cells enriched from blood (not recorded which). CDR3 sequence reads: CASSFGGYGEAFF. DNA for the CDR3: TGTGCCAGCAGTTTCGGGGGTTACGGTGAAGCTTTCTTT.